Listed here are 22 T cell receptor beta chains from one sample, sequenced in a study of control samples from healthy donors and cancer patients. The data were produced by immunoSEQ multiplex PCR, yet TCRdb's version contains in-frame clones alone and is incomplete. The sample yields tens of thousands of clones, 70% to 90% seen once. The sequenced sample was blood. The receptor set was obtained from a man aged 25 to 40 in good health.

The chain links TRBV7-6 to TRBJ2-5, with 7 bases identical to TRBD2. The V gene end was trimmed by 1 base and the J gene end by 4 bases; junction bases not matched to a gene: 3. CDR1 and CDR2 (germline): SGHVS, FNYEAQ. CDR3 length: 14 residues. CDR3: CASSLGGLLETQYF. CDR3 in DNA: TGTGCCAGCAGCTTAGGGGGACTATTAGAGACCCAGTACTTC.

The chain has TRBV6-5 and TRBJ1-3; D perhaps matches TRBD1 (6 bases). With 6 bases removed from V and 4 bases from J, the gap between germline ends came to 10 bases. This CDR3 region has 13 residues. CDR1 and CDR2 from the germline V gene are MNHEY and SVGAGI. Here the CDR3 DNA reads TGTGCCAGCAGCATCACAGGGGGAAACACCATATATTTT. This gives the protein CASSITGGNTIYF.

V gene TRBV24-1 combines with J gene TRBJ2-2; perhaps TRBD2 as D (6 bases). Trimming took 0 bases from V and 6 from J, leaving 10 bases between them. The CDR3 totals 15 residues. In germline, CDR1 is KGHDR, CDR2 SFDVKD. As DNA, the CDR3 is TGTGCCACCAGTGATTTGAGTCCGGGGGCCGGGGAGCTGTTTTTT. Amino acids: CATSDLSPGAGELFF.

The chain carries TRBV11-1 and TRBJ2-5; 11 bases are shared with TRBD1. The CDR3 is 15 residues long. Germline CDR1 SGHAT, CDR2 FQDESV (reference sequence). Trimming took 3 bases from V and 4 from J; bases not matched to a gene: 4. Here the CDR3 DNA reads TGTGCCAGCAGCTTCCGGACAGGGGGCGTAGAGACCCAGTACTTC. This codes for CASSFRTGGVETQYF.

The V call is TRBV30, the J call TRBJ1-1, with a weak D call TRBD1 (6 bases). The CDR3 has 16 amino acids. Between the trimmed V and J ends, which lost 5 bases and 0 bases, there was a span of 19 bases. Germline V gives CDR1 GTSNPN, CDR2 SVGIG (reference sequence). The CDR3 nucleotides read TGTGCCTGGTGTCAGGGGAACGTCCTACTGAACACTGAAGCTTTCTTT. Its protein is CAWCQGNVLLNTEAFF.

The chain carries TRBV4-1 and TRBJ1-6; no clear D. The CDR3 extends over 14 amino acids. V was cut by 1 base and J by 0 bases, with 1 base left in between. The germline CDR1 and CDR2 sequences are MGHRA and YSYEKL. The CDR3 reads CASSQGSYNSPLHF. CDR3 nucleotide sequence: TGCGCCAGCAGCCAAGGCTCCTATAATTCACCCCTCCACTTT.

The chain links TRBV14 to TRBJ1-2, with 8 bases aligning to TRBD1. V dropped 3 bases and J dropped 3; count of bases not matched to a gene: 0. This CDR3 is 13 amino acids long. Germline V gene data show CDR1 as SGHDN and CDR2 as FVKESK. CDR3 amino acids: CASSQGQDYGYTF. CDR3 in DNA: TGTGCCAGCAGCCAGGGACAGGACTATGGCTACACCTTC.

This clone was counted only a few times. This chain links TRBV6-6 with TRBJ1-2, with D perhaps TRBD1 (5 bases). The CDR3 spans 13 residues. V was shortened by 6 bases and J by 4 bases, with 12 bases between the two germline ends. Germline V CDR1 and CDR2: MNHNY, SVGAGI (reference sequence). Written as DNA, the CDR3 is TGTGCCAGCAGCCCGGTGACAGCCTATGGCTACACCTTC. It codes for CASSPVTAYGYTF.

V gene TRBV29-1 combines with J gene TRBJ1-2, with D perhaps matching TRBD1 (6 bases). The CDR3 spans 14 residues. The V and J ends lost 6 bases and 4 bases respectively, with 18 bases between them. CDR1 is SQVTM, CDR2 ANQGSEA, per germline. CDR3 residues: CSVEGQGLGYGYTF. CDR3 in DNA: TGCAGCGTCGAGGGTCAGGGGCTCGGCTATGGCTACACCTTC.

J is TRBJ1-5 and V is TRBV19; D may be TRBD1 (6 bases). V was trimmed by 6 bases and J by 4 bases, leaving 16 bases between them. The CDR3 covers 15 residues. CDR1 LNHDA and CDR2 SQIVND come from the germline V gene (reference sequence). The DNA for the CDR3 is TGTGCCAGTAGCCCCCGGACAGCTGCAAATCAGCCCCAGCATTTT. As protein: CASSPRTAANQPQHF.

The genes are TRBV11-2 and TRBJ2-3; D perhaps matches TRBD1 (5 bases). V lost 2 bases to trimming and J lost 6 bases, with 15 bases between them. The CDR3 extends over 15 amino acids. Per germline, CDR1 SGHAT and CDR2 FQNNGV. DNA for the CDR3: TGTGCCAGCAGCTTAATAAAGGGGCGCGGTGATACGCAGTATTTT. The encoded protein is CASSLIKGRGDTQYF.

V and J are TRBV4-1 and TRBJ1-1; no clear D gene. The germline gives CDR1 MGHRA, CDR2 YSYEKL. Trimming pared 3 bases from V and 0 bases from J, leaving 5 bases between. This CDR3 spans 13 amino acids. The CDR3 DNA is TGCGCCAGCAGCCAGAAGTTGAACACTGAAGCTTTCTTT. Protein: CASSQKLNTEAFF.

This rearrangement joins TRBV30 to TRBJ2-7; 7 bases map to TRBD1. Germline V CDR1 and CDR2: GTSNPN, SVGIG (reference sequence). The V segment lost 8 bases and the J segment 3 bases; nucleotides outside the gene matches: 7. The CDR3 contains 12 residues. As DNA, the CDR3 is TGTGCCCACAGGGGAACTAACTACGAGCAGTACTTC. This codes for CAHRGTNYEQYF.

V and J are TRBV19 and TRBJ1-2; no firm D call. Germline CDR1 is LNHDA and CDR2 is SQIVND (reference sequence). Deletions cut 3 bases from V and 7 bases from J, with 6 bases between. The CDR3 spans 11 residues. For the CDR3, the DNA is TGTGCCAGTAGTATGGAGTCTGGCTACACCTTC. Its protein is CASSMESGYTF.

This clone was detected a few times. The chain links TRBV19 to TRBJ1-1; 10 positions match TRBD1. Germline V gene lookup returns CDR1 LNHDA and CDR2 SQIVND (reference sequence). The CDR3 is 15 residues long. Unmatched junction bases numbered 1, after V lost 1 base and J lost 2 bases. This CDR3 is CASSIGQGANTEAFF. In DNA, the CDR3 is TGTGCCAGTAGTATAGGACAGGGGGCAAACACTGAAGCTTTCTTT.

CDR3 residues: CSASLSGAGWDTGELFF. For the CDR3, the DNA is TGCAGTGCTAGTCTTTCCGGAGCGGGTTGGGACACCGGGGAGCTGTTTTTT. The V call is TRBV20-1, the J call TRBJ2-2; D perhaps matches TRBD2 (6 bases). CDR1 is DFQATT and CDR2 is SNEGSKA in the germline V gene (reference sequence). Trimming took off 3 bases at V and 3 bases at J, with 20 bases between the two ends. The CDR3 covers 17 residues.

The chain combines TRBV6-1 with TRBJ2-2, with D possibly being TRBD1 (6 bases). Trimming removed 4 bases from V and 5 bases from J, with 17 bases in between. The CDR3 length is 16 residues. CDR1 MNHNS and CDR2 SASEGT come from the germline V gene. The CDR3 here is CASSVRTGTPTGELFF. The CDR3 coding sequence is TGTGCCAGCAGTGTACGGACCGGGACACCGACCGGGGAGCTGTTTTTT.

The chain recombines TRBV28 with TRBJ2-3; perhaps TRBD2 as D (6 bases). The V end lost 4 bases, the J end lost 0 bases, and 14 bases lay between the germline ends. Germline V lookup: CDR1 MDHEN, CDR2 SYDVKM. The CDR3 has 16 residues. The CDR3 spells CASSSPGGASTDTQYF. The DNA for the CDR3 is TGTGCCAGCAGTTCCCCTGGCGGGGCTAGCACAGATACGCAGTATTTT.

V gene TRBV28 combines with J gene TRBJ1-1, with D perhaps TRBD1 (6 bases). Germline V gene lookup returns CDR1 MDHEN and CDR2 SYDVKM. The CDR3 runs to 15 residues. The V and J ends lost 3 bases and 11 bases respectively, with 22 bases between them. The CDR3 nucleotides are TGTGCCAGCAGTTTCACGAGGGGGGAATTGCTTATGGCTTTCTTT. It yields the protein CASSFTRGELLMAFF.

The gene calls are TRBV5-6 and TRBJ1-2; the match to TRBD1 covers 12 bases. With 4 bases clipped from V and 4 bases from J, the junction kept 5 bases outside the gene matches. In germline, CDR1 is SGHDT, CDR2 YYEEEE. The CDR3 covers 15 residues. CDR3 DNA: TGTGCCAGCAGCGTCGGGACAGGGGGCACCTATGGCTACACCTTC. Its protein product is CASSVGTGGTYGYTF.

The chain links TRBV6-1 to TRBJ1-4; D is ambiguous. V was clipped by 2 bases and J by 8 bases, with 9 bases between them. The CDR3 is 13 amino acids. CDR1 and CDR2 (germline): MNHNS, SASEGT. DNA of the CDR3: TGTGCCAGCAGTGAAAACCGAGGAGAAAAACTGTTTTTT. Its translation: CASSENRGEKLFF.

This clone is a singleton in its sample. The junction does not match germline at one end; this may be a read error. This same CDR3 is encoded by further DNA sequences in the sample. J is TRBJ2-3 and V is TRBV5-5, with 13 bases that match TRBD2. The CDR3 is 18 residues long. The germline CDR1 and CDR2 sequences are SGHKS and YYEKEE (reference sequence). The CDR3 reads CASSSTTSGGVGTDTQYF. The DNA of the CDR3 is TGCGCCAGCAGCTCGACCACTAGCGGGGGGGTAGGGACAGATACGCAGTATTTT. Full variable domain (rest looked up from reference TRBV5-5 and TRBJ2-3): DAGVTQSPTHLIKTRGQQVTLRCSPISGHKSVSWYQQVLGQGPQFIFQYYEKEERGRGNFPDRFSARQFPNYSSELNVNALLLGDSALYLCASSSTTSGGVGTDTQYFGPGTRLTVL.